This T cell receptor beta chain was identified in a study of cytomegalovirus exposure and HLA in healthy donors. V shed 7 bases and J shed 0 bases, with 19 bases lying between them. The CDR3 is made up of 17 amino acids. The germline CDR1 and CDR2 sequences are SNHLY and FYNNEI. 13 Jbeta primers and 60 Vbeta primers were used for the PCR. Repertoires were generated with immunoSEQ multiplex PCR, while TCRdb's copy carries only in-frame clones and drops some. This sample has some 120,000 clones, with approximately 71% found just once. Sample: PBMCs. This TCR was sampled from a woman aged 45-59 years in good health and CMV-seronegative. The chain links TRBV2 to TRBJ1-5; tentative D call: TRBD1 (5 bases). The CDR3 is CASTDITGSYSNQPQHF. CDR3 in DNA: TGTGCCAGCACCGACATTACAGGATCATATAGCAATCAGCCCCAGCATTTT.